Each of the 19 T cell receptor beta chains below was sequenced from the same sample in a study of T cells after yellow fever vaccination. In TCRdb, the 5' RACE reads were re-called with MiXCR into one record per CDR3 protein. The table shows about 5,800 distinct CDR3 sequences, with under 8.5% occurring only once. The sample consisted of PBMCs, either bulk or a sorted T-cell subset (CD4+, CD8+, memory, or dextramer-sorted; not recorded which), taken less than 16 days after the first yellow fever vaccination. The receptor set was obtained from a man aged 18 to 35 who received the YFV17D yellow fever vaccine.

This clonotype is labeled as medium-sized. The chain carries TRBV20-1 and TRBJ2-1, with TRBD1 matching 8 bases. The CDR3 sequence is 19 residues long. The trim removed 4 bases at V and 6 bases at J, leaving 23 bases unmatched. Germline CDR1 and CDR2: DFQATT and SNEGSKA (reference sequence). CDR3 sequence (DNA): TGCAGTGCTACCTCCCTGGACAGGGAACCTTTATCACTGGGCAATGAGCAGTTCTTC. Its protein is CSATSLDREPLSLGNEQFF.

This clonotype was seen many times. The gene calls are TRBV7-2 and TRBJ2-1, with D perhaps TRBD1 (6 bases). The CDR3 runs to 15 residues. Germline V gene lookup returns CDR1 SGHTA and CDR2 FQGNSA. The V end lost 5 bases, the J end lost 3 bases, and 14 bases lay between the germline ends. The CDR3 protein is CASSPDRSYYNEQFF. The CDR3 nucleotides are TGTGCCAGCAGCCCAGACAGGAGCTACTACAATGAGCAGTTCTTC.

In its sample, this clonotype was seen many times. The chain joins TRBV7-8 to TRBJ1-5; perhaps TRBD1 as D (6 bases). The CDR3 contains 17 residues. Germline CDR1 and CDR2: SGHVS and FQNEAQ. Trimming cost V 2 bases and J 4 bases, with 18 bases left between them. CDR3 loop: CASSLYRGGVPNQPQHF. CDR3 bases: TGTGCCAGCAGCTTATATAGAGGGGGAGTCCCTAATCAGCCCCAGCATTTT.

This clonotype came up many times. The gene calls are TRBV20-1 and TRBJ1-2; no definite D call. This CDR3 region has 12 residues. In germline, CDR1 is DFQATT, CDR2 SNEGSKA (reference sequence). Trimming took off 4 bases at V and 8 bases at J, with 14 bases between the two ends. CDR3 sequence: CSATGTLWGYTF. The CDR3 bases are TGCAGTGCTACCGGCACCTTGTGGGGCTACACCTTC.

This clonotype was detected ten times or more. This chain uses TRBV2 with TRBJ1-1; tentative D call: TRBD1 (6 bases). The V gene lost 6 bases and the J gene lost 1 base, with 15 bases spanning the gap. The CDR3 is made up of 15 amino acids. CDR1 SNHLY and CDR2 FYNNEI come from the germline V gene. CDR3 amino acids: CASSAQGGGNTEAFF. In nucleotides, the CDR3 is TGTGCCAGCAGCGCCCAAGGGGGGGGGAACACTGAAGCTTTCTTT.

This clonotype was seen at least ten times. The chain employs TRBV5-6 and TRBJ2-2; no definite D call. This CDR3 has 15 amino acids. Germline loops: CDR1 SGHDT, CDR2 YYEEEE. Trimming removed 2 bases from V and 2 bases from J, with 10 bases in between. This CDR3 is CASSFVGINTGELFF. The CDR3 bases are TGTGCCAGCAGCTTCGTGGGTATCAACACCGGGGAGCTGTTTTTT.

This clonotype appeared many times. The chain employs TRBV4-1 and TRBJ1-3; D not resolved. The CDR3 length is 16 residues. V was shortened by 1 base and J by 0 bases, with 10 bases between the two germline ends. CDR1 MGHRA and CDR2 YSYEKL come from the germline V gene. CDR3 sequence reads: CASSQAVLSSGNTIYF. The CDR3, as DNA: TGCGCCAGCAGCCAAGCAGTTCTCAGCTCTGGAAACACCATATATTTT.

This clonotype was detected ten times or more. V and J are TRBV18 and TRBJ2-5; D is ambiguous. This CDR3 spans 14 amino acids. The ends were cut back, 8 bases at V and 2 bases at J, with 15 bases in the middle. Per germline, CDR1 KGHSH and CDR2 LQKENI. In DNA form, the CDR3 reads TGTGCCAGCAAGACCCAGGTGCTGCAAGAGACCCAGTACTTC. As protein: CASKTQVLQETQYF.

This clonotype was seen many times. The V gene is TRBV6-5, the J gene TRBJ2-5; possibly TRBD2 for D (7 bases). V shed 2 bases and J shed 5 bases, with 12 bases lying between them. This CDR3 has 14 residues. CDR1 is MNHEY and CDR2 is SVGAGI in the germline V gene. CDR3 in DNA: TGTGCCAGCAGTTACAGGGGGGGGCGGGAGACCCAGTACTTC. Encoded protein: CASSYRGGRETQYF.

This clonotype was seen repeatedly, ten times or more. The chain is built from TRBV12-3 or TRBV12-4 and TRBJ1-4, with TRBD1 as a possible D gene (6 bases). CDR3 size: 12 residues. Deletions cut 6 bases from V and 8 bases from J, with 10 bases between. The CDR3, as DNA: TGTGCCAGCAGAACCAGGGGAGAAAAACTGTTTTTT. This gives the protein CASRTRGEKLFF.

The V gene is TRBV27, the J gene TRBJ2-7, with 7 bases lining up with TRBD2. The V segment lost 8 bases and the J segment 2 bases; nucleotides outside the gene matches: 9. In germline, CDR1 is MNHEY, CDR2 SMNVEV (reference sequence). CDR3 length: 14 amino acids. CDR3: CASQWGGTPYEQYF. CDR3 in DNA: TGTGCCAGCCAATGGGGGGGTACGCCCTACGAGCAGTACTTC.

Worth noting for this clonotype: At one boundary the junction diverges from the germline segment, which might be a read error. The chain recombines TRBV20-1 with TRBJ2-1; D may correspond to TRBD1 or TRBD2 (6 bases each). CDR3 size: 16 residues. Germline lookup yields CDR1 DFQATT and CDR2 SNEGSKA (reference sequence). The CDR3 loop reads CCARSRAGQDYNEQFF. The CDR3 DNA sequence: TGCTGTGCTAGATCTCGTGCGGGACAAGACTACAATGAGCAGTTCTTC.

This clonotype has at least ten counts. This chain joins TRBV5-6 and TRBJ2-5, with 8 positions matching TRBD2. The length of the CDR3 is 18 residues. CDR1 and CDR2 (germline): SGHDT, YYEEEE. Trimming cost V 2 bases and J 1 base; bases outside gene matches: 13. CDR3 sequence (DNA): TGTGCCAGCAGCTTCGCGGGGGGCTCCCCGTTTTTCCAAGAGACCCAGTACTTC. This codes for CASSFAGGSPFFQETQYF.

Many counts were recorded for this clonotype. V usage is TRBV7-2 and J usage is TRBJ2-7, with a possible D match to TRBD2 (6 bases). The germline CDR1 and CDR2 sequences are SGHTA and FQGNSA. The CDR3 has 16 residues. The V gene lost 1 base and the J gene lost 6 bases, with 19 bases spanning the gap. The CDR3 bases are TGTGCCAGCAGCTTAGAGGCCCTGGGGGGTCGTGGCGAGCAGTACTTC. Protein: CASSLEALGGRGEQYF.

V is TRBV12-3 or TRBV12-4 and J is TRBJ2-7; possible D gene TRBD1, 5 bases. The CDR3 runs to 13 residues. The ends were cut back, 5 bases at V and 2 bases at J, with 10 bases in the middle. The CDR3 loop is CASSKWTPYEQYF. CDR3 nucleotides: TGTGCCAGCAGTAAATGGACACCCTACGAGCAGTACTTC.

At least ten counts were recorded for this clonotype. The chain is built from TRBV4-1 and TRBJ1-4; 7 bases agree with TRBD1. Per the germline V gene, CDR1 is MGHRA and CDR2 is YSYEKL. This CDR3 is 13 amino acids long. V shed 4 bases and J 6 bases; nucleotides not matched to a gene: 2. Here the CDR3 DNA reads TGCGCCAGCAGCCCCGGGACAGATGAAAAACTGTTTTTT. Amino acid sequence: CASSPGTDEKLFF.

V is TRBV4-2 and J is TRBJ1-2, with D tentatively TRBD1 (5 bases). Between the trimmed V and J ends, which lost 8 bases and 4 bases, there was a span of 20 bases. This CDR3 spans 15 amino acids. From germline, CDR1 is LGHNA and CDR2 YNFKEQ. The CDR3 DNA reads TGTGCCAGCGGCCCCGGACACCTCTGCTCCTATGGCTACACCTTC. Amino acid sequence: CASGPGHLCSYGYTF.

Many counts were recorded for this clonotype. The genes are TRBV20-1 and TRBJ2-7; the D gene is possibly TRBD2 (5 bases). Trimming took 3 bases from V and 2 from J, leaving 11 bases between them. Per the germline V gene, CDR1 is DFQATT and CDR2 is SNEGSKA (reference sequence). The CDR3 contains 13 residues. CDR3 coding DNA: TGCAGTGCTAGGCCGACGGGGACCTACGAGCAGTACGTC. Its translation is CSARPTGTYEQYV.

This clonotype was seen at least ten times. The rearrangement links TRBV5-1 to TRBJ2-3; D unclear. The CDR3 extends over 14 amino acids. Germline V CDR1 and CDR2: SGHRS, YFSETQ. Deletions cut 4 bases from V and 5 bases from J, with 14 bases between. As DNA, the CDR3 is TGCGCCAGCAGCAGTACCAGGTCAATAGATACGCAGTATTTT. As protein: CASSSTRSIDTQYF.